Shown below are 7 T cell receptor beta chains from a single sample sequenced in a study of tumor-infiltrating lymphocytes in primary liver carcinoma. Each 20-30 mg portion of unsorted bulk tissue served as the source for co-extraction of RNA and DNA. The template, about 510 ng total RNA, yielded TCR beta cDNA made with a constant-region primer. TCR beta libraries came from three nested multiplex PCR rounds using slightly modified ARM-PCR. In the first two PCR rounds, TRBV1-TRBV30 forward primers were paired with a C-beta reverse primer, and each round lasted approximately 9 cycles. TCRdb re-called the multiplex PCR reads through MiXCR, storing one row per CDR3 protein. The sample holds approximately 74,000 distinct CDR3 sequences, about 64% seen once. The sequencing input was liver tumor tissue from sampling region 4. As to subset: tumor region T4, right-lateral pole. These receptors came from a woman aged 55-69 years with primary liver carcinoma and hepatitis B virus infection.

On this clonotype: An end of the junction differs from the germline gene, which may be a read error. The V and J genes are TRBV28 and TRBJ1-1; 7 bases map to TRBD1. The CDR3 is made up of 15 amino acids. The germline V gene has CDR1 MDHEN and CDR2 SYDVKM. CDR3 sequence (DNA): TGTGCCACCAGTTCCAGACAGGGAAGGGGGAGGGAAGCTTTCTTT. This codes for CATSSRQGRGREAFF.

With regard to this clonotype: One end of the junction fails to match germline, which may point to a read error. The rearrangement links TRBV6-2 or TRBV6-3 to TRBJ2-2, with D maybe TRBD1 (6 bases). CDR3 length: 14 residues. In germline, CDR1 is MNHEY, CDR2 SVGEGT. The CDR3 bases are TGTGCCAGCAGTTATATAGGGGACACCGGGGAGCTGCTATTT. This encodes CASSYIGDTGELLF.

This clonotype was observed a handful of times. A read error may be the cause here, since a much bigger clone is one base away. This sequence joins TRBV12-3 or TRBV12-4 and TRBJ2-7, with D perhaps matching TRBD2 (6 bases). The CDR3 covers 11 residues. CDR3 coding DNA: TGTGTCAGCAGTTCCGGGGGCGAGCAGTACTTC. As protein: CVSSSGGEQYF.

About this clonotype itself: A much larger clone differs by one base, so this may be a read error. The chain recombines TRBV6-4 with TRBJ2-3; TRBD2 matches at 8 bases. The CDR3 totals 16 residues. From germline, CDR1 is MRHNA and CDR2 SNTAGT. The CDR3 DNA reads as TGTGCCTGCAGTGACAGAACAGCGGGAGAGGCAGATACGCAGTATTTT. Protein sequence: CACSDRTAGEADTQYF.

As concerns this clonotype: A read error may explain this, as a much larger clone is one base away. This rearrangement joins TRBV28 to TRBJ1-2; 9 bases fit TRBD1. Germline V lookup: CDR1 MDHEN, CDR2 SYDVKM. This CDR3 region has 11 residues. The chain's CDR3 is CVSSHRGLGTF. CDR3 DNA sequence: TGTGTCAGCAGTCACAGGGGGCTCGGCACCTTC.

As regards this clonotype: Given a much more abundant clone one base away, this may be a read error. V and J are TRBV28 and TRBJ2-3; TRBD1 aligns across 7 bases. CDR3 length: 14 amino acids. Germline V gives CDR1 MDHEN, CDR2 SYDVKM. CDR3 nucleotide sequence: TGTGCCAGCAGTACCGACCCGGGACAGAGAACGCGGTATTTT. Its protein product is CASSTDPGQRTRYF.

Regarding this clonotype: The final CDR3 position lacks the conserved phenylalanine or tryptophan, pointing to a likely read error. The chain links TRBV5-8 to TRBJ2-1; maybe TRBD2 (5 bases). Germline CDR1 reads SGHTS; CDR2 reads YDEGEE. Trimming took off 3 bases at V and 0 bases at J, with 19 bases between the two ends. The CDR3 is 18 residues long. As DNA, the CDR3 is TGTGCCAGCAGCTCCGTACCTTTTCTTCGGGGCTCCTACAATGAGCAGTTCTCC. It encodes CASSSVPFLRGSYNEQFS.